One and the same sample provided the 23 T cell receptor beta chains below, sequenced in a study of CD8 T cells in ankylosing spondylitis. TCRdb reprocessed the 5' RACE reads with MiXCR, giving one entry per CDR3 protein. Altogether around 130,000 distinct CDR3 sequences are present, approximately 9.9% being singletons, with the ten largest covering approximately 3.3%. Sequenced material: blood, either unsorted or a sorted T cell fraction (not recorded which). The receptors shown here come from a male donor with ankylosing spondylitis or in good health (not recorded which).

This clonotype came up a few times. This chain connects TRBV9 to TRBJ2-7; 12 positions match TRBD2. The length of the CDR3 is 18 residues. V was clipped by 2 bases and J by 3 bases; unmatched bases: 12. Germline CDR1 and CDR2: SGDLS and YYNGEE. CDR3: CASSVTSGSCRASYEQYF. The CDR3 nucleotides read TGTGCCAGCAGCGTGACTAGCGGGAGCTGTCGTGCGAGCTACGAGCAGTACTTC. Full variable domain (remainder filled in from reference TRBV9 and TRBJ2-7): DSGVTQTPKHLITATGQRVTLRCSPRSGDLSVYWYQQSLDQGLQFLIQYYNGEERAKGNILERFSAQQFPDLHSELNLSSLELGDSALYFCASSVTSGSCRASYEQYFGPGTRLTVT.

This clonotype was seen repeatedly, ten times or more. This chain connects TRBV12-3 or TRBV12-4 to TRBJ2-3; D unclear. This CDR3 has 16 amino acids. V shed 5 bases and J shed 2 bases, with 17 bases lying between them. The CDR3 coding sequence is TGTGCCAGCAGTCGGGTTCGGCTTCTCACCACAGATACGCAGTATTTT. This translates into CASSRVRLLTTDTQYF.

This clonotype was counted ten times or more. The genes are TRBV6-5 and TRBJ2-5; 7 bases are a match to TRBD1. This CDR3 contains 16 residues. V gave up 0 bases and J gave up 3 bases; unmatched junction bases: 7. CDR1 is MNHEY and CDR2 is SVGAGI in the germline V gene. CDR3 protein: CASSYSLPDRKETQYF. The CDR3 DNA is TGTGCCAGCAGTTACTCTCTTCCGGACAGGAAAGAGACCCAGTACTTC.

This clonotype was detected ten times or more. The genes are TRBV20-1 and TRBJ2-1; TRBD2 matches at 8 bases. V trimming: 7 bases; J trimming: 6 bases; junction bases outside the gene matches: 8. Germline V gene sequence: CDR1 DFQATT, CDR2 SNEGSKA (reference sequence). This CDR3 comprises 13 residues. The CDR3 is CSGEREGLNEQFF. The CDR3 bases are TGCAGTGGAGAACGGGAGGGCCTCAATGAGCAGTTCTTC.

About this clonotype itself: Its ends do not fully match the called genes, so a read error is possible. The rearrangement uses TRBV6-1 and TRBJ1-1; D is uncertain. Germline lookup yields CDR1 MNHNS and CDR2 SASEGT. The CDR3 is 13 amino acids. CDR3 sequence: CASSDWTNTEAFF. Here the CDR3 DNA reads TGCGCCAGCAGTGATTGGACGAACACTGAAGCTTTCTTT.

This clonotype has a count of ten or more. This chain connects TRBV7-3 to TRBJ2-2; perhaps TRBD1 as D (6 bases). V dropped 5 bases and J dropped 5 bases, with 18 bases sitting between them. Germline V CDR1 and CDR2: SGHTA, FQGTGA. This CDR3 spans 16 amino acids. In nucleotides, the CDR3 is TGTGCCAGCAGCCCTGGACCCAAACAGGGAACCGGGGAGCTGTTTTTT. Amino acid sequence: CASSPGPKQGTGELFF.

This clonotype was seen ten or more times. This chain uses TRBV5-1 with TRBJ2-3, with D uncertain. The germline V gene has CDR1 SGHRS and CDR2 YFSETQ. The CDR3 has 14 residues. Trimming shortened V by 5 bases and J by 3 bases, and 13 bases separated the two germline ends. CDR3 DNA: TGCGCCAGCAGACCAACGCCGAGTACAGATACGCAGTATTTT. It translates to CASRPTPSTDTQYF.

This clonotype was found many times. The V gene is TRBV20-1, the J gene TRBJ2-1; TRBD2 matches 7 bases. Per the germline V gene, CDR1 is DFQATT and CDR2 is SNEGSKA (reference sequence). This CDR3 has 15 residues. Trimming cost V 0 bases and J 4 bases; bases outside gene matches: 6. The CDR3 DNA reads as TGCAGTGCTAGAGATCCCCCTAGCGGTTACAATGAGCAGTTCTTC. Translating gives CSARDPPSGYNEQFF.

This clonotype was found many times. This chain connects TRBV10-3 to TRBJ2-5; D ambiguous. V was cut by 0 bases and J by 7 bases, with 12 bases left in between. The CDR3 length is 14 residues. CDR1 is ENHRY and CDR2 is SYGVKD in the germline V gene. The CDR3 region has the DNA TGTGCCATCAGTGAGTCAACGGACCGAGGGACCCAGTACTTC. It yields the protein CAISESTDRGTQYF.

This clonotype was recorded a few times. The chain links TRBV7-8 to TRBJ2-1; tentatively, D is TRBD1 or TRBD2 (5 bases each). This CDR3 comprises 16 residues. The germline gives CDR1 SGHVS, CDR2 FQNEAQ. Trimming took 0 bases from V and 3 from J, leaving 12 bases between them. For the CDR3, the DNA is TGTGCCAGCAGCTTAGCGATGGGGGTGCTCTACAATGAGCAGTTCTTC. Protein sequence: CASSLAMGVLYNEQFF. The full variable domain, its missing parts supplied by reference TRBV7-8 and TRBJ2-1, is GAGVSQSPRYKVAKRGQDVALRCDPISGHVSLFWYQQALGQGPEFLTYFQNEAQLDKSGLPSDRFFAERPEGSVSTLKIQRTQQEDSAVYLCASSLAMGVLYNEQFFGPGTRLTVL.

This clonotype came up many times. This rearrangement joins TRBV7-9 to TRBJ2-5; TRBD2 is a possible D gene (6 bases). Germline V gene sequence: CDR1 SEHNR, CDR2 FQNEAQ (reference sequence). V was trimmed by 7 bases and J by 5 bases, leaving 11 bases between them. CDR3 size: 12 residues. CDR3 bases: TGTGCCAGCACCTCTGGGGGGGAGACCCAGTACTTC. This sequence encodes CASTSGGETQYF. Looking up the rest from reference TRBV7-9 and TRBJ2-5 gives the full variable domain: DTGVSQNPRHKITKRGQNVTFRCDPISEHNRLYWYRQTLGQGPEFLTYFQNEAQLEKSRLLSDRFSAERPKGSFSTLEIQRTEQGDSAMYLCASTSGGETQYFGPGTRLLVL.

This clonotype turned up a few times. One junction end does not reproduce the germline sequence, and a read error may be involved. V and J are TRBV20-1 and TRBJ2-7; D uncertain. The CDR3 consists of 16 residues. CDR1 and CDR2 from the germline V gene are DFQATT and SNEGSKA (reference sequence). In nucleotides, the CDR3 is TGCTGTGCTAGTCAATTTCAATTCGGAAAGAATTACGAGCAGTACTTC. Residues: CCASQFQFGKNYEQYF.

This clonotype was seen at least ten times. This chain connects TRBV9 to TRBJ2-1, with TRBD2 identical over 9 bases. The V and J ends lost 0 bases and 4 bases, in that order; junction bases with no gene match: 5. The CDR3 is 16 amino acids. The germline V gene encodes CDR1 SGDLS and CDR2 YYNGEE. This CDR3 reads CASSVGLAGGYNEQFF. The CDR3 bases are TGTGCCAGCAGCGTAGGGTTGGCGGGAGGGTACAATGAGCAGTTCTTC.

This clonotype was recorded a few times. In nucleotides, the CDR3 is TGTGCCAGCAGCTCGCAATATTACAATGAGCAGTTCTTC. Its translation is CASSSQYYNEQFF. The rearrangement joins TRBV7-3 to TRBJ2-1, with D hard to call. Trimming took 4 bases from V and 4 from J, leaving 8 bases between them. CDR1 SGHTA and CDR2 FQGTGA come from the germline V gene. The CDR3 sequence is 13 residues long.

This clonotype came up many times. V is TRBV24-1 and J is TRBJ2-3; 7 bases agree with TRBD1. The J segment lost 2 bases and the V segment lost 3 bases, leaving 7 bases of the junction unmatched. Germline values: CDR1 KGHDR, CDR2 SFDVKD. CDR3 length: 16 residues. This CDR3 reads CATSDAGTELTDTQYF. CDR3 bases: TGTGCCACCAGTGATGCTGGGACAGAGCTCACAGATACGCAGTATTTT.

Note on this clonotype: A single base separates this from a much larger clone, so it may be a read error. The V and J genes are TRBV4-2 and TRBJ2-1; tentatively, D is TRBD2 (6 bases). Per germline, CDR1 LGHNA and CDR2 YNFKEQ. This CDR3 is 18 amino acids long. V gave up 0 bases and J gave up 1 base, with 16 bases separating them. The CDR3 here is CASSQEVSSVRSYNEQFF. CDR3 in DNA: TGTGCCAGCAGCCAAGAAGTGTCTAGCGTGAGGTCCTACAATGAGCAGTTCTTC.

This clonotype was recorded many times. The chain links TRBV3-1 to TRBJ2-1; 11 bases map to TRBD2. The CDR3 has 18 amino acids. Germline CDR1 is LGHDT and CDR2 is YNNKEL (reference sequence). J lost 2 bases, V lost 1 base, and 7 bases had no gene match. CDR3 sequence: CASSQAPGGLAAYNEQFF. CDR3 DNA: TGTGCCAGCAGCCAAGCCCCCGGGGGACTAGCGGCCTACAATGAGCAGTTCTTC.

This clonotype was seen a single time. The chain has TRBV4-2 and TRBJ2-3; D is possibly TRBD2 (5 bases). Per the germline V gene, CDR1 is LGHNA and CDR2 is YNFKEQ. CDR3 length: 15 amino acids. V was trimmed by 4 bases and J by 0 bases, leaving 11 bases between them. CDR3 sequence reads: CASSRGRTSTDTQYF. The CDR3 nucleotides are TGTGCCAGCAGCCGAGGGAGAACTAGCACAGATACGCAGTATTTT.

This clonotype occurred many times. V is TRBV20-1 and J is TRBJ1-2; D gene uncertain. This CDR3 is 15 amino acids long. The germline V and J ends were trimmed by 5 bases and 7 bases, with 23 bases remaining between them. The germline CDR1 and CDR2 sequences are DFQATT and SNEGSKA (reference sequence). Here the CDR3 DNA reads TGCAGTGCTCCGGGTTTGCGGCATGATGGTGTTGGCTACACCTTC. This codes for CSAPGLRHDGVGYTF.

This clonotype was seen a single time. This rearrangement joins TRBV20-1 to TRBJ2-7, with TRBD2 matching 8 bases. The CDR3 spans 18 residues. The V gene's germline CDR1 is DFQATT and CDR2 SNEGSKA (reference sequence). V lost 4 bases to trimming and J lost 4 bases; unmatched junction nucleotides: 21. The CDR3 reads CSAKAPGLAGGMAYEQYF. The CDR3 DNA follows: TGCAGTGCTAAGGCTCCGGGCTTGGCGGGAGGAATGGCTTACGAGCAGTACTTC.

This clonotype has only a few counts. The CDR3 bases are TGTGCCAGCAGCCAGCGCCCCCCAGGGGGAGGTCACGAGCAGTACTTC. Protein: CASSQRPPGGGHEQYF. The chain links TRBV6-2 or TRBV6-3 to TRBJ2-7, with D perhaps matching TRBD1 (7 bases). V was pared by 6 bases and J by 5 bases, with 23 bases between. The CDR3 has 16 residues. Germline V gene sequence: CDR1 MNHEY, CDR2 SVGEGT.

In this sample, this clonotype turned up a few times. The rearrangement uses TRBV7-2 and TRBJ2-1; D is unresolved. The CDR3 loop spans 13 amino acids. Germline loops: CDR1 SGHTA, CDR2 FQGNSA. V shed 1 base and J shed 14 bases, with 15 bases lying between them. The CDR3 bases are TGTGCCAGCAGCTTAGTATTAGAGGCGGAAGAGTTCTTC. Protein sequence: CASSLVLEAEEFF. Supplemented by reference TRBV7-2 and TRBJ2-1, the full variable domain reads GAGVSQSPSNKVTEKGKDVELRCDPISGHTALYWYRQSLGQGLEFLIYFQGNSAPDKSGLPSDRFSAERTGGSVSTLTIQRTQQEDSAVYLCASSLVLEAEEFFGPGTRLTVL.

This clonotype occurred a few times. The junction departs from germline at one end; a sequencing error may be responsible. The chain has TRBV7-7 and TRBJ2-2; 11 bases match TRBD2. Germline CDR1 is SSHAT and CDR2 is FNYEAQ (reference sequence). The CDR3 length is 18 residues. The CDR3 nucleotides are TGTGCTAGCAGCTCCATTATCGGGACTAGCGGGAACACCGGGGAGCTGTTTTTT. The encoded protein is CASSSIIGTSGNTGELFF. Based on the CDR3 plus reference TRBV7-7 and TRBJ2-2, the full variable domain is GAGVSQSPRYKVTKRGQDVTLRCDPISSHATLYWYQQALGQGPEFLTYFNYEAQPDKSGLPSDRFSAERPEGSISTLTIQRTEQRDSAMYRCASSSIIGTSGNTGELFFGEGSRLTVL.